This TCR beta chain is drawn from a study of CD8 T cells in Susac syndrome. The ends lost 2 bases at V and 2 bases at J; junction bases unmatched: 10. This CDR3 is 18 amino acids long. The V gene's germline CDR1 is MNHEY and CDR2 SVGAGI. RNA, at roughly 0.45 to 1 ug, was reverse transcribed with random hexamers. Across 54 Vbeta and 13 Jbeta, immunoSEQ multiplex PCR amplified TCR beta CDR3. TCRdb re-called the immunoSEQ multiplex PCR reads through MiXCR, storing one row per CDR3 protein. The table lists hundreds of thousands of distinct CDR3 sequences, 70% to 90% of them singletons. The chain combines TRBV6-5 with TRBJ2-1; 9 bases align to TRBD2. The source is a human donor with multiple sclerosis. The source material was CD8+ T cells from PBMCs. The CDR3: CASSYGLAGPLTYNEQFF. In DNA form, the CDR3 reads TGTGCCAGCAGTTACGGGCTAGCGGGACCCCTTACCTACAATGAGCAGTTCTTC.